One TCR beta chain is described in this entry. Its antigen is not identified. Trimming cost V 5 bases and J 4 bases; bases outside gene matches: 3. The CDR3 spans 14 residues. Looked up from germline, CDR1 is MNHNS and CDR2 is SASEGT. The source of the sample is a study of shared clonotypes between healthy human individuals. Overall study findings and caveats: Deeper or shallower sequencing was expected to change how clonotypes are shared among donors.

Each sorted subset replicate got 200 ng genomic DNA, roughly 33,000 genomes. Profiled with immunoSEQ multiplex PCR; TCRdb holds only in-frame clones, not every one. The table lists over a million clones, 95% to 99% of them singletons. The TCR comes from a man between 25 and 39 years old in good health. The specimen was naive CD4+ T cells sorted from blood. Subset indicated: CD45RA+ positively selected. The J gene is TRBJ2-7, the V gene TRBV6-1, with 12 bases lining up with TRBD2. For the CDR3, the DNA is TGTGCCAGCAGTAGGACTAGCGGGATGTACGAGCAGTACTTC. This codes for CASSRTSGMYEQYF.